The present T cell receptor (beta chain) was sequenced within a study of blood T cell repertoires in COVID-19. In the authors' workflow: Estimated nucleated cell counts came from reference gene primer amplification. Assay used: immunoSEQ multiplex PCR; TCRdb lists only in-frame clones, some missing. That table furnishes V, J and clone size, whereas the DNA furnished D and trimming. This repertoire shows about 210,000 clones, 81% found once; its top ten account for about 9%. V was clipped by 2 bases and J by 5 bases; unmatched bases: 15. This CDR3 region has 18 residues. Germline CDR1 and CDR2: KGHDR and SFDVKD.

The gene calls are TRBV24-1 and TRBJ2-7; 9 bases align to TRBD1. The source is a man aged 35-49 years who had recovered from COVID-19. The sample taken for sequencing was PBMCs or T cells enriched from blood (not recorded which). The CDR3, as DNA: TGTGCCACCAGTGATTCCCCGGGCACAGGGGGCTTTAACCACGAGCAGTACTTC. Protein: CATSDSPGTGGFNHEQYF.